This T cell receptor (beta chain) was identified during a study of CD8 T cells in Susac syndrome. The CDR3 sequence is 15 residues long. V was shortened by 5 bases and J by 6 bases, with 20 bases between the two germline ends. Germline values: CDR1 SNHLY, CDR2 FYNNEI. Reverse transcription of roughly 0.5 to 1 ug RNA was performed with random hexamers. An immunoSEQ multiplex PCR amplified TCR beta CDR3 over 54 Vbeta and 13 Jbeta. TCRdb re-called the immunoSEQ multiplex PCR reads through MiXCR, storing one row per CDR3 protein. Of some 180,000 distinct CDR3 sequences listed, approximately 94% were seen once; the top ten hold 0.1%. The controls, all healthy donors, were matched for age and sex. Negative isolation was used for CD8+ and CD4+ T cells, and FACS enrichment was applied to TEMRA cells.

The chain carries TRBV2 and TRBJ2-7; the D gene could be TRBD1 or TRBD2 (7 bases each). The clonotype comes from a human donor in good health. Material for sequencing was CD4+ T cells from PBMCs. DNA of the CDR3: TGTGCCAGCAGTTCTCGGGGAGGGGGCTTGGCCGAGCAGTACTTC. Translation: CASSSRGGGLAEQYF.